This entry lists 8 T cell receptor beta chains sequenced from one sample in a study of cytomegalovirus exposure and HLA in healthy donors. The protocol was immunoSEQ multiplex PCR, while the TCRdb copy is restricted to in-frame clones and leaves out a portion. The repertoire consists of about 150,000 clones, with just under 85% occurring once and the leading ten covering approximately 30%. Sequencing was carried out using PBMCs. These receptors were taken from a man between 25 and 39 years old in good health and CMV-seropositive.

The chain employs TRBV19 and TRBJ1-2, with 7 bases identical to TRBD1. The germline V gene has CDR1 LNHDA and CDR2 SQIVND (reference sequence). The CDR3 contains 14 residues. The trim removed 6 bases at V and 7 bases at J, leaving 11 bases unmatched. The CDR3 sequence: CASRRASGGSGYTF. The CDR3 bases are TGTGCCAGTAGACGGGCTTCAGGGGGATCTGGCTACACCTTC.

The V gene is TRBV5-8, the J gene TRBJ2-2; 7 nucleotides agree with TRBD2. This CDR3 spans 15 amino acids. Per the germline V gene, CDR1 is SGHTS and CDR2 is YDEGEE. V dropped 6 bases and J dropped 0; count of bases not matched to a gene: 5. Written as DNA, the CDR3 is TGTGCCAGCAACCCGGGACTACCGAACACCGGGGAGCTGTTTTTT. Amino acids: CASNPGLPNTGELFF.

The chain employs TRBV10-1 and TRBJ1-2; D unclear. The CDR3 is 14 amino acids. V was cut by 0 bases and J by 4 bases, with 9 bases left in between. Germline V gives CDR1 WNHNN, CDR2 SYGVQD (reference sequence). CDR3 sequence (DNA): TGCGCCAGCAGTGAGTCGAATTCGGGCTATGGCTACACCTTC. It encodes CASSESNSGYGYTF.

This chain uses TRBV10-2 with TRBJ2-7, with 8 bases fitting TRBD1. The germline V gene encodes CDR1 WSHSY and CDR2 SAAADI. The CDR3 is made up of 14 amino acids. With V trimmed by 3 bases and J by 3 bases, 4 bases remained unmatched. This chain's CDR3 is CASSEGQGVYEQYF. In nucleotides, the CDR3 is TGCGCCAGCAGTGAAGGACAGGGTGTCTACGAGCAGTACTTC.

The rearrangement links TRBV6-5 to TRBJ1-6; tentative D call: TRBD1 (6 bases). The germline CDR1 and CDR2 sequences are MNHEY and SVGAGI. CDR3 size: 14 residues. Trimming shortened V by 4 bases and J by 6 bases, and 10 bases separated the two germline ends. CDR3 nucleotides: TGTGCCAGCAGTTTGGACAGTAGTAATTCACCCCTCCACTTT. This sequence encodes CASSLDSSNSPLHF.

The chain combines TRBV5-4 with TRBJ2-7; possibly TRBD2 for D (5 bases). The ends were cut back, 0 bases at V and 2 bases at J, with 9 bases in the middle. Germline V CDR1 and CDR2: SGHNT, YYREEE (reference sequence). The CDR3 loop spans 14 amino acids. The chain's CDR3 is CASSLGTPAYEQYF. CDR3 in DNA: TGTGCCAGCAGCTTGGGGACTCCCGCCTACGAGCAGTACTTC.

The chain is built from TRBV14 and TRBJ2-7; D is undetermined. Trimming removed 1 base from V and 0 bases from J, with 10 bases in between. Germline CDR1 reads SGHDN; CDR2 reads FVKESK. The CDR3 runs 15 residues. CDR3 in amino acids: CASSQGLSSSYEQYF. The CDR3 region has the DNA TGTGCCAGCAGCCAAGGACTTTCCAGCTCCTACGAGCAGTACTTC.

The chain carries TRBV23-1 and TRBJ2-7; 8 bases are a match to TRBD1. TRBV23-1 is identified as an open reading frame with a role that is uncertain. J gave up 3 bases and V 2 bases, and 6 bases lay outside the gene matches. This CDR3 region has 15 residues. The CDR3 nucleotides read TGCGCCAGCAGTCAAGCGATCGGACAGGGCTACGAGCAGTACTTC. Amino acid sequence: CASSQAIGQGYEQYF.